What follows are 5 T cell receptor beta chains derived from one specimen sequenced in a study of graft-versus-host responses after intestinal transplantation. Sequenced by immunoSEQ multiplex PCR; TCRdb stores in-frame clones only, minus some. The table records roughly 70,000 clones, approximately 92% of them present only once. Sequenced here: bone marrow, sampled around 720 days after intestinal transplantation. These receptors all stem from a human patient who received an intestinal transplant, so some T cells may come from the graft donor.

The chain carries TRBV11-2 and TRBJ1-3; D unclear. The CDR3 spans 13 residues. Trimming took 5 bases from V and 6 from J, leaving 11 bases between them. Germline assignment: CDR1 SGHAT and CDR2 FQNNGV. The CDR3 is CASSRPSENTIYF. The DNA of the CDR3 is TGTGCCAGCAGCCGACCATCAGAAAACACCATATATTTT. Full variable domain (missing parts from reference TRBV11-2 and TRBJ1-3): EAGVAQSPRYKIIEKRQSVAFWCNPISGHATLYWYQQILGQGPKLLIQFQNNGVVDDSQLPKDRFSAERLKGVDSTLKIQPAKLEDSAVYLCASSRPSENTIYFGEGSWLTVV.

The chain couples TRBV4-1 to TRBJ1-2; D is unresolved. Between the trimmed V and J ends, which lost 0 bases and 6 bases, there was a span of 5 bases. Per the germline V gene, CDR1 is MGHRA and CDR2 is YSYEKL. The CDR3 extends over 12 amino acids. As DNA, the CDR3 is TGCGCCAGCAGCCAAGAACAGCATGGCTACACCTTC. It encodes CASSQEQHGYTF.

The chain joins TRBV18 to TRBJ1-3; D may be TRBD1 (5 bases). Germline-derived CDR1 and CDR2 are KGHSH and LQKENI. The CDR3 spans 14 residues. Trimming stripped 2 bases from V and 3 bases from J, with 8 bases between. DNA for the CDR3: TGTGCCAGCTCACCAGGGGCTAGTGGAAACACCATATATTTT. This gives the protein CASSPGASGNTIYF.

The rearrangement links TRBV2 to TRBJ1-6; possibly TRBD1 for D (6 bases). The V end lost 10 bases, the J end lost 0 bases, and 16 bases lay between the germline ends. CDR1 is SNHLY, CDR2 FYNNEI, per germline. This CDR3 is 16 amino acids long. The CDR3 DNA is TGTGCCACTAGACCCGGACAGAACTCCTATAATTCACCCCTCCACTTT. Residues: CATRPGQNSYNSPLHF.

The V call is TRBV4-1, the J call TRBJ1-3; D remains unclear. Trimming removed 1 base at V and 7 bases at J, with 8 bases between. The germline gives CDR1 MGHRA, CDR2 YSYEKL. CDR3 length: 13 amino acids. CDR3 bases: TGCGCCAGCAGCCAAGGTCCGGAGAACACCATATATTTT. Translated: CASSQGPENTIYF.